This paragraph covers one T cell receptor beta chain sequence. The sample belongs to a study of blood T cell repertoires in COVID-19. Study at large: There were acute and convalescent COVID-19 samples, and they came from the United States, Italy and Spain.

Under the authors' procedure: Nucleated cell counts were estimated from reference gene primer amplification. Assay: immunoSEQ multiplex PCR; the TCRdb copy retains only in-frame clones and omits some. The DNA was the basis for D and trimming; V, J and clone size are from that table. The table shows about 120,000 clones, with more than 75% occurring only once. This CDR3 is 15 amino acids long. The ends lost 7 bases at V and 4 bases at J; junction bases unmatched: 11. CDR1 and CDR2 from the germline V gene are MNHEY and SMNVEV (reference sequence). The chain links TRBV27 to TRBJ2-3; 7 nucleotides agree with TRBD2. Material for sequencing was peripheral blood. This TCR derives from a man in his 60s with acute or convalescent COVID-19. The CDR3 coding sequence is TGTGCCAGCAACCGGGGGGAGACTGGTGCAGATACGCAGTATTTT. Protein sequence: CASNRGETGADTQYF.